This T cell receptor beta chain was documented in a study of regulatory T cells in long-lasting Graves disease. General study points: Relative to newly diagnosed Graves' patients, persistent ones had lower TCR diversity.

This clonotype was seen only a few times. Its antigen is unidentified. Combining iRepertoire HTBI primers with Arm-PCR of CDR3 regions, the authors built TCR beta libraries. Original data processing: Looking across samples, the authors found about 62 TRBV and some 13 TRBJ segments. TCRdb recomputed calls from the multiplex PCR reads with MiXCR, one row per CDR3 protein. The V and J calls reflect TCRdb's pipeline rather than the authors' work. This table holds 350,000 to 500,000 distinct CDR3 sequences, approximately 14% found once. The sample's time point: newly diagnosed GD, antithyroid drugs for less than 3 months. The TCR library was made from RNA that had been extracted from PBMCs in TRIzol. This sample also belongs to another study, concerning T cells in Graves' hyperthyroidism and ophthalmopathy. That paper adds: Researchers barred patients who had uncontrolled infection, other autoimmune disease, pregnancy or lactation. Clonotypes that were expanded in thyroid above 0.001 mostly appeared in blood too.

The receptor was isolated from a woman aged 50 to 65 with Graves disease. The sample in question was peripheral blood mononuclear cells (PBMCs), obtained at new diagnosis, from a patient treated with antithyroid drugs.

The CDR3 spells CASSLEAASSYEQYF. The CDR3 nucleotides read TGTGCCAGCAGCTTAGAGGCAGCTAGCTCCTACGAGCAGTACTTC. The J gene is TRBJ2-7, the V gene TRBV7-6; D remains unclear. The CDR3 covers 15 residues. The V end lost 1 base, the J end lost 0 bases, and 10 bases lay between the germline ends. Germline assignment: CDR1 SGHVS and CDR2 FNYEAQ.